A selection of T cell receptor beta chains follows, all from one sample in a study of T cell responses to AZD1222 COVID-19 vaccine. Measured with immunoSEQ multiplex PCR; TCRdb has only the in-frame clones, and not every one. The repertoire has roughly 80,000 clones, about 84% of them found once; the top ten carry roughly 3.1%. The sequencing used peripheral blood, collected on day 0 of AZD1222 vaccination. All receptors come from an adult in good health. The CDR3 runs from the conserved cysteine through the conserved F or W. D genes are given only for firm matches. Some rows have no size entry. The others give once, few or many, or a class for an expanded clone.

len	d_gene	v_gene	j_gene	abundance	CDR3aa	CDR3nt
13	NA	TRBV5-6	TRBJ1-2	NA	CASSSQGNYGYTF	TGTGCCAGCAGCTCCCAGGGTAACTATGGCTACACCTTC
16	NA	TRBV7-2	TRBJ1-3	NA	CASSISGPASGNTIYF	TGTGCCAGCAGCATCTCGGGTCCGGCATCTGGAAACACCATATATTTT
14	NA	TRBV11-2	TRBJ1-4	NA	CASSLRTADEKLFF	TGTGCCAGCAGCTTACGGACCGCTGATGAAAAACTGTTTTTT
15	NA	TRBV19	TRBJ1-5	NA	CASSIDGGPNQPQHF	TGTGCCAGTAGTATAGACGGGGGGCCCAATCAGCCCCAGCATTTT
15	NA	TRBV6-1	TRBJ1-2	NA	CASSEGFGQGNGYTF	TGTGCCAGCAGTGAAGGTTTCGGGCAGGGCAATGGCTACACCTTC
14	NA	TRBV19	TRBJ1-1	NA	CASSAQIGSGEAFF	TGTGCCAGTAGTGCTCAGATAGGTTCTGGTGAAGCTTTCTTT
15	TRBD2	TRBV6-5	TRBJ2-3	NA	CASSGGAEEQDTQYF	TGTGCCAGCAGCGGGGGGGCAGAGGAACAAGATACGCAGTATTTT
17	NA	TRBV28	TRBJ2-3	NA	CASSYPGEGGGRDTQYF	TGTGCCAGCAGTTACCCCGGAGAGGGAGGGGGGCGTGATACGCAGTATTTT
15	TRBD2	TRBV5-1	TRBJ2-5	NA	CASSISGGSGETQYF	TGCGCCAGCAGCATTAGCGGGGGGTCGGGAGAGACCCAGTACTTC
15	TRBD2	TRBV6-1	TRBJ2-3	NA	CASSEEGLAGLTQYF	TGTGCCAGCAGTGAAGAAGGACTAGCGGGACTTACGCAGTATTTT
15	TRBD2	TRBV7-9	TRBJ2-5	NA	CASSLSRLAQETQYF	TGTGCCAGCAGCCTGTCAAGACTAGCCCAAGAGACCCAGTACTTC
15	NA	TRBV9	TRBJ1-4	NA	CASSVEGRGNEKLFF	TGTGCCAGCAGCGTAGAAGGGAGGGGGAATGAAAAACTGTTTTTT
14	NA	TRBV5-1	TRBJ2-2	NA	CASSLDGEAGELFF	TGCGCCAGCAGCTTAGACGGGGAGGCCGGGGAGCTGTTTTTT
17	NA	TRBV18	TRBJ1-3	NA	CASSPWDLFYSGNTIYF	TGTGCCAGCTCACCCTGGGATCTTTTCTACTCTGGAAACACCATATATTTT
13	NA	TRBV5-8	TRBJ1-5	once	CASSSRIFQPQHF	TGTGCCAGCAGCTCCAGGATATTTCAGCCCCAGCATTTT
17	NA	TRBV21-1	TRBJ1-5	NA	CASSKGWGDRENQPQHF	TGTGCCAGCAGCAAAGGTTGGGGGGACAGAGAAAATCAGCCCCAGCATTTT
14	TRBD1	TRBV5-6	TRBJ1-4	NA	CASARQGIGEKLFF	TGTGCCAGCGCGAGACAGGGGATAGGGGAAAAACTGTTTTTT
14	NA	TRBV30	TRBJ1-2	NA	CAWLGGASGYGYTF	TGTGCCTGGTTAGGCGGGGCGTCAGGATATGGCTACACCTTC
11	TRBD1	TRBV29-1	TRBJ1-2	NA	CSVETGGGYTF	TGCAGCGTTGAGACAGGGGGTGGCTACACCTTC
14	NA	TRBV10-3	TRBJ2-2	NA	CAINLGGGTGELFF	TGTGCCATCAATTTAGGGGGGGGAACCGGGGAGCTGTTTTTT
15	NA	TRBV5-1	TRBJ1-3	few	CASSPRQGSGNTIYF	TGCGCCAGCAGCCCCCGTCAGGGCTCTGGAAACACCATATATTTT
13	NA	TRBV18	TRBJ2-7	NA	CASSLGFGYEQYF	TGTGCCAGCTCACTGGGTTTCGGATACGAGCAGTACTTC
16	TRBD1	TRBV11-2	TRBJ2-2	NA	CASSSGTGTGTGELFF	TGTGCCAGCAGCTCAGGGACAGGGACAGGGACCGGGGAGCTGTTTTTT
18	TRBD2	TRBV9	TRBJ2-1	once	CASSVVQDGVRETDEQFF	TGTGCCAGCAGCGTAGTTCAGGATGGTGTGCGGGAGACGGATGAGCAGTTCTTC
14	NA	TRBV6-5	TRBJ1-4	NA	CASRGTTLNEKLFF	TGTGCCAGCAGGGGGACGACGCTTAATGAAAAACTGTTTTTT
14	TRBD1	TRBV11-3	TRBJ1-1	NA	CASSPRQGGSEAFF	TGTGCCAGCAGCCCCCGACAGGGAGGCTCTGAAGCTTTCTTT
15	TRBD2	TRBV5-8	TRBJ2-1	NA	CASSLGGLAGAEQFF	TGTGCCAGCAGCTTGGGTGGACTAGCGGGAGCTGAGCAGTTCTTC
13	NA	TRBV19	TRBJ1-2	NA	CASSMRDLGGYTF	TGTGCCAGTAGTATGAGGGATCTTGGCGGCTACACCTTC
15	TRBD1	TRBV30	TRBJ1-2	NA	CASHRDRSSNYGYTF	TGTGCCTCTCACCGGGACAGGAGTTCTAACTATGGCTACACCTTC
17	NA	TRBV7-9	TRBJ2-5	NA	CASSLEAPGEGGETQYF	TGTGCCAGCAGCTTAGAAGCCCCGGGAGAAGGGGGGGAGACCCAGTACTTC
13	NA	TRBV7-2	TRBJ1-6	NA	CASSLERNSPLHF	TGTGCCAGCAGCTTAGAGAGGAATTCACCCCTCCACTTT